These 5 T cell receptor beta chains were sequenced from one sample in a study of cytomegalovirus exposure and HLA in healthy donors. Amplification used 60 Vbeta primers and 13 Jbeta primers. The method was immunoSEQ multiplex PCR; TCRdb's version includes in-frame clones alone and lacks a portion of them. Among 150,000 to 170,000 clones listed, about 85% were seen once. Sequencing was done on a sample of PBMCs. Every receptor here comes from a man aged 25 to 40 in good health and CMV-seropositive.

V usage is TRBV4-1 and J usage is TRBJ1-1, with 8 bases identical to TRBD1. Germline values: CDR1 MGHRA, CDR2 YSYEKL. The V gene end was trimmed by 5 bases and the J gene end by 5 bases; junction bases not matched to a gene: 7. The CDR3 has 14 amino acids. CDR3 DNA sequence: TGCGCCAGCAGCACACAGGGGGTGTGGACTGAAGCTTTCTTT. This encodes CASSTQGVWTEAFF.

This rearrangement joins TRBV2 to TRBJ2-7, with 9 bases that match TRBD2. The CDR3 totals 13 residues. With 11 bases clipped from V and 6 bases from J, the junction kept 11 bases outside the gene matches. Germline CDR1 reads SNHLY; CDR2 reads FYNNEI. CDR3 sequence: CASYSGGRAEQYF. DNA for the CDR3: TGTGCCTCCTATAGCGGGGGTCGCGCCGAGCAGTACTTC. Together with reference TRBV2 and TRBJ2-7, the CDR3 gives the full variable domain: EPEVTQTPSHQVTQMGQEVILRCVPISNHLYFYWYRQILGQKVEFLVSFYNNEISEKSEIFDDQFSVERPDGSNFTLKIRSTKLEDSAMYFCASYSGGRAEQYFGPGTRLTVT.

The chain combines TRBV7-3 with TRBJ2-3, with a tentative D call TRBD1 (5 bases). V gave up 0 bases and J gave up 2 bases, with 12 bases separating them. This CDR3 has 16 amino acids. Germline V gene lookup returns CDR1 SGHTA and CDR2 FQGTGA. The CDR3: CASSLTGHRATDTQYF. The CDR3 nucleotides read TGTGCCAGCAGCTTAACCGGACACCGGGCCACAGATACGCAGTATTTT.

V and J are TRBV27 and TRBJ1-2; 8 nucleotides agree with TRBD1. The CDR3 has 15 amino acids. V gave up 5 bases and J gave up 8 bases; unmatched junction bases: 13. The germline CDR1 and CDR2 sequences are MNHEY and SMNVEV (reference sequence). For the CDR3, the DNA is TGTGCCAGCAGTCCACAATCCGACAGGGGCCACGGCTACACCTTC. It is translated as CASSPQSDRGHGYTF.

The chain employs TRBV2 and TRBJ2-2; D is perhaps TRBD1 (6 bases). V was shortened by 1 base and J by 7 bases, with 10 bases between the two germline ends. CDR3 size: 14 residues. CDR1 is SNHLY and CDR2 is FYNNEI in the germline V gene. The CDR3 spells CASSEGLGGGELFF. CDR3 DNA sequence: TGTGCCAGCAGTGAAGGGCTAGGGGGCGGGGAGCTGTTTTTT. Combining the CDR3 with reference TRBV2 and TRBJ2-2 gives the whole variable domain EPEVTQTPSHQVTQMGQEVILRCVPISNHLYFYWYRQILGQKVEFLVSFYNNEISEKSEIFDDQFSVERPDGSNFTLKIRSTKLEDSAMYFCASSEGLGGGELFFGEGSRLTVL.